Listed below are T cell receptor beta chains from one sample, sequenced in a study of beta chain features in type 1 diabetes. Here immunoSEQ multiplex PCR was the method, and the copy in TCRdb shows in-frame clones only, minus some. Of 95,000 to 150,000 clones in the sample, approximately 15% are singletons; the top ten hold roughly 2.5%. The sample comprised central memory CD4+ T cells from blood. The receptor set was obtained from a man aged 18 to 35 with type 1 diabetes. Both conserved end residues are part of each CDR3. Fields, in order: clone size, V gene, CDR3 protein. Clone size, where shown, is once, few, many, or a class for clones that have expanded.

size: NA; V: TRBV11-2; CDR3: CASSMTIQRGTLRDTQYF
size: NA; V: TRBV29-1; CDR3: CSGRHGNTEAFF
size: NA; V: TRBV2; CDR3: CASTPEGRQAGVRNF
size: NA; V: TRBV2; CDR3: CASRTGTDYGYTF
size: few; V: TRBV7-9; CDR3: CASSSRLTFTNSYEQYF
size: NA; V: TRBV7-2; CDR3: CASSRQAQPQHF
size: many; V: TRBV2; CDR3: CARAKSSGANVLTF
size: NA; V: TRBV7-9; CDR3: CASSSPGGSTGTDTQYF
size: few; V: TRBV29-1; CDR3: CSGNSGGGHEQYF
size: few; V: TRBV29-1; CDR3: CSVETNPSTQYF
size: NA; V: TRBV4-2; CDR3: CASSLDVLAAPREQYF
size: NA; V: TRBV28; CDR3: CASSFRNRPDGYTF
size: few; V: TRBV7-2; CDR3: CASRPPSGTYNEQFF
size: few; V: TRBV11-2; CDR3: CASSILGFRQGAGNSPLHF
size: NA; V: TRBV7-6; CDR3: CASSLSVAGPGETQYF
size: few; V: TRBV30; CDR3: CAWSPITEGGYTF
size: few; V: TRBV7-2; CDR3: CASALGLGDTEAFF
size: NA; V: TRBV30; CDR3: CAWSTGQSNYEQYF
size: few; V: TRBV29-1; CDR3: CSVVQDFLSYEQYF
size: few; V: TRBV29-1; CDR3: CSVEDRQVYGYTF
size: NA; V: TRBV7-2; CDR3: CASSLGPPSYEQYF
size: many; V: TRBV30; CDR3: CVAGTMTYEQYF
size: NA; V: TRBV4-3; CDR3: CASSHERGTEAFF
size: NA; V: TRBV7-2; CDR3: CASSPAAVQETQYF
size: few; V: TRBV7-9; CDR3: CASRGGVRYEQYF
size: NA; V: TRBV5-1; CDR3: CASSLGRTGQETQYF
size: NA; V: TRBV5-1; CDR3: CASHQGYEQFF
size: few; V: TRBV2; CDR3: CASSELDRFGGELFF
size: few; V: TRBV30; CDR3: CAWSVARELFF
size: NA; V: TRBV18; CDR3: CASSPPARDYNEQFF
size: NA; V: TRBV7-9; CDR3: CASSLPRRFGNEQFF
size: few; V: TRBV27; CDR3: CASSLTHADTQYF
size: NA; V: TRBV30; CDR3: CAWSGGFSVDGYTF
size: many; V: TRBV6-6; CDR3: CASRLQAYNEKLFF
size: few; V: TRBV6-4; CDR3: CASSDLPVPLSEQFF
size: few; V: TRBV15; CDR3: CATSRGRGIGYEQYF